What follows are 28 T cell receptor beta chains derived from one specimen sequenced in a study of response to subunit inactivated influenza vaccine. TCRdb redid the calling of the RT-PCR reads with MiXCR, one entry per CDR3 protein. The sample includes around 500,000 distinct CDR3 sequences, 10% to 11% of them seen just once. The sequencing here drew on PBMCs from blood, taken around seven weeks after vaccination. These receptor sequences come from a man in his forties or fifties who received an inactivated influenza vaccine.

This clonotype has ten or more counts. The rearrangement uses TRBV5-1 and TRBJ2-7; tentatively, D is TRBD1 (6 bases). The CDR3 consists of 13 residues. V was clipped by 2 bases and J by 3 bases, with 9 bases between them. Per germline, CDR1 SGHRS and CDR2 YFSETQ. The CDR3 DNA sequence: TGCGCCAGCAGCTTCGACAGGTACTACGAGCAGTACTTC. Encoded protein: CASSFDRYYEQYF.

CDR3 in amino acids: CASSVPGKNIQYF. The CDR3 coding sequence is TGTGCCAGCAGCGTACCAGGGAAAAACATTCAGTACTTC. The chain couples TRBV9 to TRBJ2-4; perhaps TRBD1 as D (5 bases). V lost 1 base and J lost 4, with 6 bases in between. This CDR3 comprises 13 residues. CDR1 is SGDLS and CDR2 is YYNGEE in the germline V gene.

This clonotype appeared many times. The CDR3 coding sequence is TGTGCCAGCAGCTTGTCTGGACTCACAGATACGCAGTATTTT. Protein product: CASSLSGLTDTQYF. The rearrangement links TRBV5-5 to TRBJ2-3; D is possibly TRBD2 (5 bases). Germline assignment: CDR1 SGHKS and CDR2 YYEKEE (reference sequence). Trimming took 1 base from V and 2 from J, leaving 8 bases between them. The CDR3 consists of 14 residues.

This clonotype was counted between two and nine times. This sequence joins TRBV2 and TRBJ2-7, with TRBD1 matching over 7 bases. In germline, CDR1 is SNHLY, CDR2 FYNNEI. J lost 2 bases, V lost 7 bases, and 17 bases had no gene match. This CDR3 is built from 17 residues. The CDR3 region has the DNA TGTGCCAGCACCTTGAGGAGTCTCCGGGACAGACCCTACGAGCAGTACTTC. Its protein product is CASTLRSLRDRPYEQYF.

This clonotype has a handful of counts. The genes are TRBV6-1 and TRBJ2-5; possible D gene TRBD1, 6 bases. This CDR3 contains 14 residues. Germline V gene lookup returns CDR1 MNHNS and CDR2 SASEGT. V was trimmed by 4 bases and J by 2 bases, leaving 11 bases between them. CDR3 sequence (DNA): TGTGCCAGCAGTGGAACAGGGTTTCAAGAGACCCAGTACTTC. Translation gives CASSGTGFQETQYF.

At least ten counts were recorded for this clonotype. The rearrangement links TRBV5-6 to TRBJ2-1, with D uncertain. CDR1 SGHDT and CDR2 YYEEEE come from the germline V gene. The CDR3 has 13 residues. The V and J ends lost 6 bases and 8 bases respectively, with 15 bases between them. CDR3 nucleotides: TGTGCCAGCAATAGCTTTGATCGGTATGAGCAGTTCTTC. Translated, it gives CASNSFDRYEQFF.

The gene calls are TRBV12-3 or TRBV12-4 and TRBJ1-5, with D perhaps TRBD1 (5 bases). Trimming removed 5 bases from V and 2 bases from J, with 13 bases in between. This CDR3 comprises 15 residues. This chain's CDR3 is CASSMSGDGNQPQHF. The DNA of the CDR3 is TGTGCCAGCAGTATGTCCGGGGACGGCAATCAGCCCCAGCATTTT.

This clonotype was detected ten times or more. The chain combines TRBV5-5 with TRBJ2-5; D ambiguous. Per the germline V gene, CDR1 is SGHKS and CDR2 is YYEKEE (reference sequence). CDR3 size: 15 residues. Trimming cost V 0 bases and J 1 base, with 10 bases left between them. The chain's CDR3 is CASSLGPGTQETQYF. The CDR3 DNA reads TGTGCCAGCAGCTTGGGCCCGGGTACCCAAGAGACCCAGTACTTC.

The CDR3 DNA follows: TGTGCCAGCAGTCTCCCCCGGCGGAGGAAGGAGCAGTACTTC. Protein product: CASSLPRRRKEQYF. The gene calls are TRBV12-3 or TRBV12-4 and TRBJ2-7; tentatively, D is TRBD2 (5 bases). The CDR3 is 14 amino acids. The V and J ends lost 5 bases and 7 bases respectively, with 18 bases between them.

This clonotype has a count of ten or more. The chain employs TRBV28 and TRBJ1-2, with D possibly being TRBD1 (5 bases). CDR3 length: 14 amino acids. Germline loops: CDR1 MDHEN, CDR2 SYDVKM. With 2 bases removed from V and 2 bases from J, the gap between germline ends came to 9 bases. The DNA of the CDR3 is TGTGCCAGCAGTTTAGTCCGGGGGAACTATGGCTACACCTTC. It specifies CASSLVRGNYGYTF.

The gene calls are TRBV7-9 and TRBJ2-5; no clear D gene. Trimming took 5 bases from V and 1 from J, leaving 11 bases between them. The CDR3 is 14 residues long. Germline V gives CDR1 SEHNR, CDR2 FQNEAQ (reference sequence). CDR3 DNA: TGTGCCAGCAGCCCCGGCCACCCCCAAGAGACCCAGTACTTC. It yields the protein CASSPGHPQETQYF. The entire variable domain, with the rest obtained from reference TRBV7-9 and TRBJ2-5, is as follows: DTGVSQNPRHKITKRGQNVTFRCDPISEHNRLYWYRQTLGQGPEFLTYFQNEAQLEKSRLLSDRFSAERPKGSFSTLEIQRTEQGDSAMYLCASSPGHPQETQYFGPGTRLLVL.

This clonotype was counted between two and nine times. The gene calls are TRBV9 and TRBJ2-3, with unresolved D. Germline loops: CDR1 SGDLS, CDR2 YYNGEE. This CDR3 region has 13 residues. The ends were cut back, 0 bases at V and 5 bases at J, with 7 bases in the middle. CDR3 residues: CASSVEGGDTQYF. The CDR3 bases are TGTGCCAGCAGCGTAGAGGGTGGAGATACGCAGTATTTT.

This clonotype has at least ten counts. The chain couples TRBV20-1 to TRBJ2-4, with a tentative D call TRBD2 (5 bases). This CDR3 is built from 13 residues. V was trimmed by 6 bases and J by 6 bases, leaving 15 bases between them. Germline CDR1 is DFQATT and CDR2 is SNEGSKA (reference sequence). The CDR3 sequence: CSATPGGGNIQYF. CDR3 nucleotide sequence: TGCAGTGCCACCCCCGGAGGAGGAAACATTCAGTACTTC.

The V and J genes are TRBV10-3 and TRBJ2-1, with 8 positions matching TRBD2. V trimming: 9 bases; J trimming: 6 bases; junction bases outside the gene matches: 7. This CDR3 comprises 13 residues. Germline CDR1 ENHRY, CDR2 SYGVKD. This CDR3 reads CAIEKREGNEQFF. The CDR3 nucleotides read TGTGCCATAGAGAAACGGGAGGGCAATGAGCAGTTCTTC.

This CDR3 is CASSFSGTSTGELFF. The CDR3 region has the DNA TGTGCCAGCAGCTTCTCCGGGACTAGCACCGGGGAGCTGTTTTTT. This chain connects TRBV5-5 to TRBJ2-2; TRBD2 agrees at 8 bases. The length of the CDR3 is 15 residues. The ends lost 2 bases at V and 4 bases at J; junction bases unmatched: 4. Per the germline V gene, CDR1 is SGHKS and CDR2 is YYEKEE (reference sequence).

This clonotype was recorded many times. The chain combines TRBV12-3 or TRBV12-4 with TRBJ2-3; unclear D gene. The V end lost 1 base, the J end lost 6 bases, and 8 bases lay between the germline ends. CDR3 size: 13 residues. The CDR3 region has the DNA TGTGCCAGCAGTTTAGTGGGAAGGGATACGCAGTATTTT. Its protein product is CASSLVGRDTQYF.

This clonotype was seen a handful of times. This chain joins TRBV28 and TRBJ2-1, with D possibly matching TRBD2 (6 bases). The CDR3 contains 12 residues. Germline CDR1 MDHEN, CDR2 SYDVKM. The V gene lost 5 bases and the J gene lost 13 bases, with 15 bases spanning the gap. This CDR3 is CASSHPGGSQFF. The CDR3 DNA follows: TGTGCCAGCAGTCACCCTGGAGGGTCACAGTTCTTC.

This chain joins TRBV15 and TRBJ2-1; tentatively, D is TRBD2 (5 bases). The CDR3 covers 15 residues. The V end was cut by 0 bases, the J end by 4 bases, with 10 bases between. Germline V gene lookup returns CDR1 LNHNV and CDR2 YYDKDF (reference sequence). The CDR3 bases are TGTGCCACCAGCAGAGATCGAGAGGGATACAATGAGCAGTTCTTC. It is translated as CATSRDREGYNEQFF.

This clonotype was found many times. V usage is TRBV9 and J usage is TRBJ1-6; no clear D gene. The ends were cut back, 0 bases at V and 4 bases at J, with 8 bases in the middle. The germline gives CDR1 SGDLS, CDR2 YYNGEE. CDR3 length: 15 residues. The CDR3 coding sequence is TGTGCCAGCAGCGTAGCTTGGGGTTATAATTCACCCCTCCACTTT. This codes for CASSVAWGYNSPLHF.

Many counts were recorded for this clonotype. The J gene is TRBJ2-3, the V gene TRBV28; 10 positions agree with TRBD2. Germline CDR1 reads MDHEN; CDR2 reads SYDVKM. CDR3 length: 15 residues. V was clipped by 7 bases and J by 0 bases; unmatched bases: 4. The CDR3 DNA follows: TGTGCCAGCAATTCAGCGGGAGGGAGCACAGATACGCAGTATTTT. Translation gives CASNSAGGSTDTQYF.

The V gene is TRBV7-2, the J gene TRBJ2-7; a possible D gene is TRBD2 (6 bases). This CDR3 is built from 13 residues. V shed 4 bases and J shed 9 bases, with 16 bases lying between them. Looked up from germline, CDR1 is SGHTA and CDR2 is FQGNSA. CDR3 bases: TGTGCCAGCAGCTCCGGGACTCCCGGAGTGCAGTACTTC. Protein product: CASSSGTPGVQYF.

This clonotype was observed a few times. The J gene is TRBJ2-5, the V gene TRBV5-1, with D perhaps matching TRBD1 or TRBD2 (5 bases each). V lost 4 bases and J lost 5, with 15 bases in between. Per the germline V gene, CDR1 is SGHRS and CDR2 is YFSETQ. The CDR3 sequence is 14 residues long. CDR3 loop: CASSGTGTGETQYF. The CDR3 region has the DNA TGCGCCAGCAGCGGAACCGGGACGGGCGAGACCCAGTACTTC.

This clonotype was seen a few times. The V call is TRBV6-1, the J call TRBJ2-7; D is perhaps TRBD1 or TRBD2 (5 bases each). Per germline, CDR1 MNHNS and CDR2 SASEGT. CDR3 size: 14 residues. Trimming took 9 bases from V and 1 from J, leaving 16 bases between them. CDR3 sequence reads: CASLTGGRSYEQYF. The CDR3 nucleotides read TGTGCCAGTCTGACTGGGGGACGGTCCTACGAGCAGTACTTC.

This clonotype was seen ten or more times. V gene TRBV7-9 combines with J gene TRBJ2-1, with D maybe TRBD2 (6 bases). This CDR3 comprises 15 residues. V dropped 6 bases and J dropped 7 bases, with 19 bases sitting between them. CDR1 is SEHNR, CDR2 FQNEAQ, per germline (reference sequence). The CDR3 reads CASSPPGVSSNEQFF. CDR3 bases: TGTGCCAGCAGTCCCCCGGGAGTTTCGTCTAATGAGCAGTTCTTC.

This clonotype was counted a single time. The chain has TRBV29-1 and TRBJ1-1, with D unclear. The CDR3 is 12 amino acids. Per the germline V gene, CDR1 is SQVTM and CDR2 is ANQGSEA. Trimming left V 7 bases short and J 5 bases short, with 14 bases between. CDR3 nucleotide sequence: TGCAGCGCTCAGTTCCGGGGTACTGAAGCTTTCTTT. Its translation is CSAQFRGTEAFF.

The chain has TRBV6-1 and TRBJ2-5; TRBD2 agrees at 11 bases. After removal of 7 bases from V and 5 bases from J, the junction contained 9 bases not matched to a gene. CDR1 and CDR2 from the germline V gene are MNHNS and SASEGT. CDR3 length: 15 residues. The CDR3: CASNHRLAGIETQYF. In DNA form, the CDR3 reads TGTGCCAGCAACCACCGACTAGCGGGGATCGAGACCCAGTACTTC.

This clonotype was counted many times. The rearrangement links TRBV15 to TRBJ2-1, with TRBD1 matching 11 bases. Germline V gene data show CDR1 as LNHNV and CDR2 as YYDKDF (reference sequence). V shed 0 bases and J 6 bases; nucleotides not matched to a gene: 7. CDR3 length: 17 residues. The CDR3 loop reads CATSRERRGTGGNEQFF. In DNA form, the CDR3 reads TGTGCCACCAGCAGAGAACGGCGCGGGACAGGGGGCAATGAGCAGTTCTTC.

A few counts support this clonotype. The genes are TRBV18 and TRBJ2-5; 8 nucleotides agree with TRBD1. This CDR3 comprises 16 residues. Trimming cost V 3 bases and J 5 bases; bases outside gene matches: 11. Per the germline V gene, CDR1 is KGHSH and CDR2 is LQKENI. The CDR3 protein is CASSPRPGQEGETQYF. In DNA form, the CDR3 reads TGTGCCAGCTCACCCCGACCGGGACAGGAAGGCGAGACCCAGTACTTC.